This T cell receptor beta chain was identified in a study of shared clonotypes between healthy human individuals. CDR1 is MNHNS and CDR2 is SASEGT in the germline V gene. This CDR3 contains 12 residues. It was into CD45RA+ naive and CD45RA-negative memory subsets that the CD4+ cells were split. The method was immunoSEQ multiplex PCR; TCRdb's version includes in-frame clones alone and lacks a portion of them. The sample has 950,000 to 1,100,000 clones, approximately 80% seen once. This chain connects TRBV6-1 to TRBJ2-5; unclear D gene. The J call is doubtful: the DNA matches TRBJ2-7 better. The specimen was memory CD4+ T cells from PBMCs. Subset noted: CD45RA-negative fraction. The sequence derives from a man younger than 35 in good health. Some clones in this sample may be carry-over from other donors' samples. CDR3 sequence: CATEGFTYEQYF. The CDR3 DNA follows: TGTGCCACCGAAGGTTTCACCTACGAGCAGTACTTC.